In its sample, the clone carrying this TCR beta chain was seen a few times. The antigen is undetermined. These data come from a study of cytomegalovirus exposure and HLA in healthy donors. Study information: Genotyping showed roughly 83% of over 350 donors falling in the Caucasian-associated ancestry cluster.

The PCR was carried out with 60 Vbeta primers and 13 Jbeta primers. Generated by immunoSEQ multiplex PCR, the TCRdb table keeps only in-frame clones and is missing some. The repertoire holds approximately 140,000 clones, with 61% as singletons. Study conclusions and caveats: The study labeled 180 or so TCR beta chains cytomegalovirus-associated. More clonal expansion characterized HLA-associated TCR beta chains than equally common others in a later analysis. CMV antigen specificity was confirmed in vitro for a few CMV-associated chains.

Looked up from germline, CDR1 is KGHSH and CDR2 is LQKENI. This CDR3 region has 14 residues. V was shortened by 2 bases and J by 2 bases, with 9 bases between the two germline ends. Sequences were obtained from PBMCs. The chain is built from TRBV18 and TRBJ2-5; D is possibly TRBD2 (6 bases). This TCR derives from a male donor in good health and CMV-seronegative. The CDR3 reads CASSPESGQETQYF. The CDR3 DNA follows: TGTGCCAGCTCACCAGAGAGCGGGCAAGAGACCCAGTACTTC.